This TCR beta chain was obtained from a study of shared clonotypes between healthy human individuals. In the study overall: A donor's plate count was three for CD4 naive and three for CD4 memory; CD8 naive had two and CD8 memory one.

Regarding the study as a whole: Estimated richness was generally greater in naive than memory subsets. Non-shared clonotypes were found to have lower generation probabilities than the clonotypes that were shared by all four of the sorted-subset donors. For naive CD4 cells, roughly 4.6% of clonotypes were shared across a handful of donors.

Concerning this clone: No antigen is known for it.

Only in-frame clones appear in the TCRdb table, and some are missing; sequencing was by immunoSEQ multiplex PCR. The table has around 2.3 million clones, approximately 95% seen once; the top ten hold less than 0.15%. CDR3 length: 17 residues. Germline loops: CDR1 LNHNV, CDR2 YYDKDF (reference sequence). Trimming removed 5 bases at V and 4 bases at J, with 21 bases between. The material sequenced was naive CD4+ T cells sorted from blood. Subset specified: CD45RA+ positively selected. The chain carries TRBV15 and TRBJ1-5, with D maybe TRBD1 (5 bases). The sequence came from a man younger than 30 in good health. CDR3 amino acids: CATSRAWGRGENQPQHF. In nucleotides, the CDR3 is TGTGCCACCAGCCGCGCCTGGGGCCGAGGGGAGAATCAGCCCCAGCATTTT.